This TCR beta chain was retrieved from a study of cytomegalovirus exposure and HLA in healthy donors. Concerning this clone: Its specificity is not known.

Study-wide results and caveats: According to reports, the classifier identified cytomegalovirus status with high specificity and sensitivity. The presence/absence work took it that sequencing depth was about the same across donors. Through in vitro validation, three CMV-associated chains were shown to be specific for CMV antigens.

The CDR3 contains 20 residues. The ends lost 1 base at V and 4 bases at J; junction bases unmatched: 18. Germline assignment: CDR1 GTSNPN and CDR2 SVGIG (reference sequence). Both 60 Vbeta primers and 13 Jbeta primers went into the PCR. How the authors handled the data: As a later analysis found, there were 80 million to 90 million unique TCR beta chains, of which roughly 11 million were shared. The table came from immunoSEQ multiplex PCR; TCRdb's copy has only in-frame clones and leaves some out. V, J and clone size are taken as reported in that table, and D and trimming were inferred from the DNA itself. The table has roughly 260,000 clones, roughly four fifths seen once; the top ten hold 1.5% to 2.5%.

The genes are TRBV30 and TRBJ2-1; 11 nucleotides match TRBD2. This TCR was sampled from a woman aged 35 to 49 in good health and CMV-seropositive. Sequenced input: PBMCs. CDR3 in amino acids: CAWSGPPLAGEGWGYNEQFF. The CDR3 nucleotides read TGTGCCTGGAGTGGTCCGCCACTAGCGGGAGAAGGATGGGGTTACAATGAGCAGTTCTTC. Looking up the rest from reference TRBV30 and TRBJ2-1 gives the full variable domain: SQTIHQWPATLVQPVGSPLSLECTVEGTSNPNLYWYRQAAGRGLQLLFYSVGIGQISSEVPQNLSASRPQDRQFILSSKKLLLSDSGFYLCAWSGPPLAGEGWGYNEQFFGPGTRLTVL.